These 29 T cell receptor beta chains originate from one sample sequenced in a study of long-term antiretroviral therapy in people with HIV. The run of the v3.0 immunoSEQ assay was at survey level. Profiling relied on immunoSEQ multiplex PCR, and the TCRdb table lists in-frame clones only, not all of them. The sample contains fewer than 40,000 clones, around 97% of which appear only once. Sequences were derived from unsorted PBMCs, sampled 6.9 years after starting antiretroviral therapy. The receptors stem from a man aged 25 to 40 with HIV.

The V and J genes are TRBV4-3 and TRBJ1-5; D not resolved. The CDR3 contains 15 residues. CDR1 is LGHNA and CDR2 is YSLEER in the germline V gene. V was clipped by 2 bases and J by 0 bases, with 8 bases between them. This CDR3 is CASSQSAGSNQPQHF. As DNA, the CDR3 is TGCGCCAGCAGCCAATCCGCCGGTAGCAATCAGCCCCAGCATTTT.

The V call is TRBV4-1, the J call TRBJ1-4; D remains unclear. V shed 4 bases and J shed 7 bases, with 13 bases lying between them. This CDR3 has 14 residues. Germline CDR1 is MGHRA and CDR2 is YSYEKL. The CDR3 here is CASSPSPASEKLFF. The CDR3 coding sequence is TGCGCCAGCAGCCCCTCTCCGGCCAGTGAAAAACTGTTTTTT.

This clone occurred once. Written as DNA, the CDR3 is TGTGCCAGCTATCAACAGGTGACAGCTTTCTATGGCTACACCTTC. Protein product: CASYQQVTAFYGYTF. The chain couples TRBV2 to TRBJ1-2; D is possibly TRBD1 (5 bases). This CDR3 comprises 15 residues. Looked up from germline, CDR1 is SNHLY and CDR2 is FYNNEI. V lost 8 bases to trimming and J lost 4 bases, with 20 bases between them.

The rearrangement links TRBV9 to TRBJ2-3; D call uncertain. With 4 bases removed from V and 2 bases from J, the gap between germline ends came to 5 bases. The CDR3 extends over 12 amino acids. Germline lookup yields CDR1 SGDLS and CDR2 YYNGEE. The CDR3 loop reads CASSLDTDTQYF. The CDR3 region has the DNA TGTGCCAGCAGCCTAGACACAGATACGCAGTATTTT.

CDR3 region: CASSTGTVSYEQYF. The CDR3 region has the DNA TGTGCCAGCAGCACCGGGACGGTCTCATATGAGCAGTACTTC. V gene TRBV13 combines with J gene TRBJ2-7; D might be TRBD1 or TRBD2, each matching 5 bases. The germline V gene has CDR1 PRHDT and CDR2 FYEKMQ (reference sequence). This CDR3 contains 14 residues. The ends were cut back, 5 bases at V and 7 bases at J, with 18 bases in the middle.

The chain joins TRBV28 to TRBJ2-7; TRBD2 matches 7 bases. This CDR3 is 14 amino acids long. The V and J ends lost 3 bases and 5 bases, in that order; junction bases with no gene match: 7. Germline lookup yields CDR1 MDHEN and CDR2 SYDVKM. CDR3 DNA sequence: TGTGCCAGCAGTTTCGGAGGGAGGGTCCACGAGCAGTACTTC. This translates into CASSFGGRVHEQYF.

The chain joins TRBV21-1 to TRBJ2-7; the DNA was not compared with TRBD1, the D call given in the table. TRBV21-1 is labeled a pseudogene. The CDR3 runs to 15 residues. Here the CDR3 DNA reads TGTGCCAGCCTTTTAAGGGACAGGTCCAAAGGGGAGCAGTACTTC. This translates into CASLLRDRSKGEQYF.

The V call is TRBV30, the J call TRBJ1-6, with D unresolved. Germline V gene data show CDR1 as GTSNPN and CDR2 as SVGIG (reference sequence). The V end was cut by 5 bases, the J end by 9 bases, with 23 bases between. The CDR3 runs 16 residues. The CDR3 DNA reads TGTGCCTGGTTTAAGGCCGTGTTCCCGGGGTTTTCACCCCTCCACTTT. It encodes CAWFKAVFPGFSPLHF.

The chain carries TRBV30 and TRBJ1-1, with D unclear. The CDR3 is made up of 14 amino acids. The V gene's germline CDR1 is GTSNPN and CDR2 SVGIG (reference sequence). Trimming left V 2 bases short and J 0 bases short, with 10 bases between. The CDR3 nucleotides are TGTGCCTGGAGTAGTGGACTGGTGAACACTGAAGCTTTCTTT. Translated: CAWSSGLVNTEAFF.

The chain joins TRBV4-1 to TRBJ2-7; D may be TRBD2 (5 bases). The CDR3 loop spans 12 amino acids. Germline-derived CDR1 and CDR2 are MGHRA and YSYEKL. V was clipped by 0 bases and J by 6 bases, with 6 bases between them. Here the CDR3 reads CASSQDRGEQYF. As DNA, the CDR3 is TGCGCCAGCAGCCAAGATCGGGGCGAGCAGTACTTC.

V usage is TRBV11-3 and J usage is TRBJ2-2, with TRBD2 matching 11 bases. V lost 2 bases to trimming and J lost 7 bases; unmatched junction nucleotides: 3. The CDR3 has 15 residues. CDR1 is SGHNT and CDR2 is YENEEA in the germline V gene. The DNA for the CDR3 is TGTGCCAGCAGCTTAACTAGCGGGGGAATCGGGGAGCTGTTTTTT. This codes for CASSLTSGGIGELFF. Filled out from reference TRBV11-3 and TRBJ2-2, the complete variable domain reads EAGVVQSPRYKIIEKKQPVAFWCNPISGHNTLYWYLQNLGQGPELLIRYENEEAVDDSQLPKDRFSAERLKGVDSTLKIQPAELGDSAVYLCASSLTSGGIGELFFGEGSRLTVL.

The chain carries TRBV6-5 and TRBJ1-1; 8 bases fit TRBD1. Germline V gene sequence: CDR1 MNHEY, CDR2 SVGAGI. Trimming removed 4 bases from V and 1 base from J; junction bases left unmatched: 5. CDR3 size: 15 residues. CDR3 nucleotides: TGTGCCAGCAGTTCCCAGGGGGCTAGGAACACTGAAGCTTTCTTT. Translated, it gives CASSSQGARNTEAFF.

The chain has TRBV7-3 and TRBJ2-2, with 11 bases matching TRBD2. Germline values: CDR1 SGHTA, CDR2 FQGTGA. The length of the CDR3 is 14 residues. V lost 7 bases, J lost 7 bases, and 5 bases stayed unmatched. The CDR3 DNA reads TGTGCCAGCAATAGCGGGGGGGCCGGCGGGGAGCTGTTTTTT. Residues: CASNSGGAGGELFF.

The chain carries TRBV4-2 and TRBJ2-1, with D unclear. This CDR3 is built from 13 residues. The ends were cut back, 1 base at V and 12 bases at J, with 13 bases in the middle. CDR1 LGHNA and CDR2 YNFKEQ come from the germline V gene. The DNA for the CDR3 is TGTGCCAGCAGCCAAGGGAACGGCGTCGTGCAGTTCTTC. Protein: CASSQGNGVVQFF.

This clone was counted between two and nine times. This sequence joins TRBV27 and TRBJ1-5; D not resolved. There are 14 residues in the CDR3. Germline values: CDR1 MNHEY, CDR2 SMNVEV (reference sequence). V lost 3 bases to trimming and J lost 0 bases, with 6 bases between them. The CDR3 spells CASSFSYSNQPQHF. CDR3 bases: TGTGCCAGCAGTTTTTCGTATAGCAATCAGCCCCAGCATTTT.

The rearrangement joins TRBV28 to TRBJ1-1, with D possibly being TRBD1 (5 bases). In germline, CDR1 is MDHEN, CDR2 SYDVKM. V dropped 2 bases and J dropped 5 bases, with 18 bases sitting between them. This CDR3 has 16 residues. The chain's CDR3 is CASSLPQGGGETEAFF. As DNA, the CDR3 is TGTGCCAGCAGTTTACCCCAGGGCGGGGGTGAAACTGAAGCTTTCTTT.

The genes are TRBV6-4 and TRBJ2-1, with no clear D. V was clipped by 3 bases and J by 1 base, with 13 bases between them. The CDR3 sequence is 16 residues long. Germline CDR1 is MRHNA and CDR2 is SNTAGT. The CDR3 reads CASSEGPRISYNEQFF. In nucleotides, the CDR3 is TGTGCCAGCAGTGAAGGACCGCGAATATCCTACAATGAGCAGTTCTTC.

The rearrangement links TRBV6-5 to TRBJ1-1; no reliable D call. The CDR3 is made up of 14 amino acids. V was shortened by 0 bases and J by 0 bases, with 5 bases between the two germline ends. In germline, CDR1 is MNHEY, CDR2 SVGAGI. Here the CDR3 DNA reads TGTGCCAGCAGTTACTCGACGGTGAACACTGAAGCTTTCTTT. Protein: CASSYSTVNTEAFF.

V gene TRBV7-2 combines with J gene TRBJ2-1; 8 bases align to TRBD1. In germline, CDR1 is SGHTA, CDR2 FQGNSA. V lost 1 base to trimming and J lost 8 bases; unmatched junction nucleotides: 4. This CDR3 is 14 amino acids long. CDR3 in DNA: TGTGCCAGCAGCTTAGGGGCCAGGGGGCATGAGCAGTTCTTC. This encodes CASSLGARGHEQFF.

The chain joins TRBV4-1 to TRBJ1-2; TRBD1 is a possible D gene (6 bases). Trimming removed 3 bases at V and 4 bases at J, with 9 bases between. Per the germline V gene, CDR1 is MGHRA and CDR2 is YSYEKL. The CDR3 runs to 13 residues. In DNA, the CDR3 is TGCGCCAGCAGCCAGAGGGGGGCCTATGGCTACACCTTC. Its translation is CASSQRGAYGYTF.

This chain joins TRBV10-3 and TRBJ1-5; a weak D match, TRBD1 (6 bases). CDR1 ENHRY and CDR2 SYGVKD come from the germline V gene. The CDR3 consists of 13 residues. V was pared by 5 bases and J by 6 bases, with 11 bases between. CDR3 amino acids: CAISLDSRQPQHF. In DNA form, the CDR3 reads TGTGCCATCAGTTTGGACAGTCGTCAGCCCCAGCATTTT.

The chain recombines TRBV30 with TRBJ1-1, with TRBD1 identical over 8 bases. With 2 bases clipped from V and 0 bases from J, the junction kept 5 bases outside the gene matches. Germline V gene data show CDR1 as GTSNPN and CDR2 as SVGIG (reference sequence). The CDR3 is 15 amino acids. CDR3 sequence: CAWSPGGRMNTEAFF. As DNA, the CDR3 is TGTGCCTGGAGTCCAGGGGGCCGTATGAACACTGAAGCTTTCTTT. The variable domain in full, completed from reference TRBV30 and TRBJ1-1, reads SQTIHQWPATLVQPVGSPLSLECTVEGTSNPNLYWYRQAAGRGLQLLFYSVGIGQISSEVPQNLSASRPQDRQFILSSKKLLLSDSGFYLCAWSPGGRMNTEAFFGQGTRLTVV.

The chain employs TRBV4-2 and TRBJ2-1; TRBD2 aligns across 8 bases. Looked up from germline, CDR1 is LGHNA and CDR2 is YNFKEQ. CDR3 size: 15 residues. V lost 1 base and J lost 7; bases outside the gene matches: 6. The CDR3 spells CASSQASGGNNEQFF. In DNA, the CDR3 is TGTGCCAGCAGCCAAGCCAGCGGGGGTAATAATGAGCAGTTCTTC.

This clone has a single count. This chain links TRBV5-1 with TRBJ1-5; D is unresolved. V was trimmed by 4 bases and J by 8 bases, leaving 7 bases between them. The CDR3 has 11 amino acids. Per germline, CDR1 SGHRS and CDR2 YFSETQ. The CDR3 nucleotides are TGCGCCAGCAGCGGACGGAAGCCCCAGCATTTT. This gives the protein CASSGRKPQHF.

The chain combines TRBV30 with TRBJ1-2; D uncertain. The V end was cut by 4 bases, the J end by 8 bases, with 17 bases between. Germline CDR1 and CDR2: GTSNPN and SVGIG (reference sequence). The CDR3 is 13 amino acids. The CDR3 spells CAWTPVLGGGYTF. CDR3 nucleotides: TGTGCCTGGACCCCGGTCCTGGGAGGGGGCTACACCTTC.

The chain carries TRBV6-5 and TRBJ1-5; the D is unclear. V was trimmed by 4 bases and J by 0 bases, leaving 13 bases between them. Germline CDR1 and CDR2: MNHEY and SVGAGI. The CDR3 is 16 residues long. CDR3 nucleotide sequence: TGTGCCAGCAGTTCTTTTAGGGAGCTTAGCAATCAGCCCCAGCATTTT. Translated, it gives CASSSFRELSNQPQHF.

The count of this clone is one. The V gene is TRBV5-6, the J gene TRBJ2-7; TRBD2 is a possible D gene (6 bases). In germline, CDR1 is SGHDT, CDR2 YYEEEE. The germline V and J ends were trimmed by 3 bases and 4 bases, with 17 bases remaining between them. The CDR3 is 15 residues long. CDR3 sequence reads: CASSSPAGGRYEQYF. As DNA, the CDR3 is TGTGCCAGCAGCTCCCCCGCCGGGGGACGATACGAGCAGTACTTC. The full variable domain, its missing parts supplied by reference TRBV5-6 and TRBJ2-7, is DAGVTQSPTHLIKTRGQQVTLRCSPKSGHDTVSWYQQALGQGPQFIFQYYEEEERQRGNFPDRFSGHQFPNYSSELNVNALLLGDSALYLCASSSPAGGRYEQYFGPGTRLTVT.

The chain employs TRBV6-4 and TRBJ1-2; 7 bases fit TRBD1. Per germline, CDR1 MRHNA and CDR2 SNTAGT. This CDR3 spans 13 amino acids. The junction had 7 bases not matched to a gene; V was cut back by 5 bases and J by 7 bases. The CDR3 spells CASSFRGGSGYTF. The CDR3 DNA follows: TGTGCCAGCAGTTTCAGGGGGGGTTCTGGCTACACCTTC.

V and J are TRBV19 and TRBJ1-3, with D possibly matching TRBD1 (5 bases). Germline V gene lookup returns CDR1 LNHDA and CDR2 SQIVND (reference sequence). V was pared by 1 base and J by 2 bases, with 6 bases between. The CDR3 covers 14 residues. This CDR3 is CASSIGDPGNTIYF. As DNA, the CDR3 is TGTGCCAGTAGTATAGGGGACCCTGGAAACACCATATATTTT.